These T cell receptor beta chains were read from a single sample in a study of T cells in Graves' hyperthyroidism and ophthalmopathy. TCRdb reanalysed the multiplex PCR reads using MiXCR and keeps one entry per CDR3 protein. The sample comprises 300,000 to 350,000 distinct CDR3 sequences, 18% of which are singletons, and around 54% rests with the top ten. The specimen sequenced was blood. The receptors derive from a woman between 45 and 60 years old with Graves' hyperthyroidism. Both conserved end residues are part of each CDR3. A D gene is named only where the DNA matches it firmly. Some rows mark clone size as missing; the rest say once, few, many or name a class of expanded clone.

D: TRBD1; size: few; V: TRBV5-1; J: TRBJ2-7; DNA: TGCGCCAGCAGCTTGGAACAGGGGGCGCACGAGCAGTACTTC; CDR3: CASSLEQGAHEQYF
D: .; size: few; V: TRBV7-9; J: TRBJ2-1; DNA: TGTGCCAGCAGCTCCCCCCAGGGAGGCGTTAATGAGCAGTTCTTC; CDR3: CASSSPQGGVNEQFF
D: TRBD1; size: many; V: TRBV12-5; J: TRBJ1-1; DNA: TGTGCTAGTGGTTTCTTTGACAGGGTGAACACTGAAGCTTTCTTT; CDR3: CASGFFDRVNTEAFF
D: .; size: .; V: TRBV4-1; J: TRBJ2-1; DNA: TGCGCCAGCAGCCAAGATCCAGGCCCCAATGAGCAGTTCTTC; CDR3: CASSQDPGPNEQFF
D: TRBD1; size: .; V: TRBV4-1; J: TRBJ1-1; DNA: TGCGCCAGCAGCCAAGCCTCCCAGGGGGGCACTGAAGCTTTCTTT; CDR3: CASSQASQGGTEAFF
D: .; size: many; V: TRBV30; J: TRBJ2-1; DNA: TGTGCCTGGCGGGGATTCAATGAGCAGTTCTTC; CDR3: CAWRGFNEQFF
D: .; size: few; V: TRBV28; J: TRBJ2-7; DNA: TGTGCCAGCAGTACCCCCCCGGGACTCTACTACGAGCAGTACTTC; CDR3: CASSTPPGLYYEQYF
D: .; size: many; V: TRBV6-1; J: TRBJ1-2; DNA: TGTGCCAGCAGCCCAACTGTGACGAATGGCTACACCTTC; CDR3: CASSPTVTNGYTF
D: TRBD2; size: few; V: TRBV2; J: TRBJ2-3; DNA: TGTGCCAGCAGGGGTACTAGCGGGAGGTTCACAGATACGCAGTATTTT; CDR3: CASRGTSGRFTDTQYF
D: TRBD1; size: few; V: TRBV5-1; J: TRBJ1-1; DNA: TGCGCCAGCAGCTCCACAATTCGACAGGGGGAAGCTTTCTTT; CDR3: CASSSTIRQGEAFF
D: .; size: few; V: TRBV13; J: TRBJ2-2; DNA: TGTGCCAGCAGCCCTCGAACACGGGGTTTGGAATCCGGGGAGCTGTTTTTT; CDR3: CASSPRTRGLESGELFF
D: .; size: many; V: TRBV28; J: TRBJ2-7; DNA: TGTGCCAGCAGTTTAAGGCTGGTTCGCGGCGAGCAGTACTTC; CDR3: CASSLRLVRGEQYF
D: .; size: few; V: TRBV11-2; J: TRBJ1-3; DNA: TGTGCCAGCAGCTTAGATGCAGGGGCCGGAAACACCATATATTTT; CDR3: CASSLDAGAGNTIYF
D: .; size: few; V: TRBV19; J: TRBJ1-1; DNA: TGTGCCCGAGGAGGGGGGTTCGGGTCTGAAGCTTTCTTT; CDR3: CARGGGFGSEAFF
D: TRBD2; size: many; V: TRBV7-2; J: TRBJ2-3; DNA: TGTGCCAGCAGCACGGGACTAGAAGTGGATACGCAGTATTTT; CDR3: CASSTGLEVDTQYF
D: .; size: many; V: TRBV10-1; J: TRBJ2-2; DNA: TGCGCCAGCAGCTCCTCGTCCACCGGGGAGCTGTTTTTT; CDR3: CASSSSSTGELFF
D: TRBD1; size: .; V: TRBV4-1; J: TRBJ1-4; DNA: TGCGCCAGCAGCCGGCTCGGACAGGGGAATGAAAAACTGTTTTTT; CDR3: CASSRLGQGNEKLFF